A single TCR beta chain is shown here with its context. Recruits, aged roughly 18 to 89 years, lived in 20 to 30 US areas. The CDR3 runs to 13 residues. The V end lost 6 bases, the J end lost 2 bases, and 11 bases lay between the germline ends. The germline V gene encodes CDR1 SNHLY and CDR2 FYNNEI. These data are taken from a study of blood T cell repertoires in COVID-19. Per the authors' pipeline: Nucleated cell number was recorded as an estimate derived from reference gene primer amplification. This table comes from immunoSEQ multiplex PCR, and its TCRdb copy is limited to in-frame clones, with some not included. D and trimming come from the DNA, and the V and J calls and clone size come from that table. The sample carries around 480,000 clones, 87% recorded once.

Sequenced input: PBMCs or T cells enriched from blood (not recorded which). The chain uses TRBV2 and TRBJ2-7, with D unclear. The sequence came from a woman in her late teens or twenties who had recovered from COVID-19. CDR3 nucleotide sequence: TGTGCCAGCAGCCTCCAGAGGACCTACGAGCAGTACTTC. Residues: CASSLQRTYEQYF.